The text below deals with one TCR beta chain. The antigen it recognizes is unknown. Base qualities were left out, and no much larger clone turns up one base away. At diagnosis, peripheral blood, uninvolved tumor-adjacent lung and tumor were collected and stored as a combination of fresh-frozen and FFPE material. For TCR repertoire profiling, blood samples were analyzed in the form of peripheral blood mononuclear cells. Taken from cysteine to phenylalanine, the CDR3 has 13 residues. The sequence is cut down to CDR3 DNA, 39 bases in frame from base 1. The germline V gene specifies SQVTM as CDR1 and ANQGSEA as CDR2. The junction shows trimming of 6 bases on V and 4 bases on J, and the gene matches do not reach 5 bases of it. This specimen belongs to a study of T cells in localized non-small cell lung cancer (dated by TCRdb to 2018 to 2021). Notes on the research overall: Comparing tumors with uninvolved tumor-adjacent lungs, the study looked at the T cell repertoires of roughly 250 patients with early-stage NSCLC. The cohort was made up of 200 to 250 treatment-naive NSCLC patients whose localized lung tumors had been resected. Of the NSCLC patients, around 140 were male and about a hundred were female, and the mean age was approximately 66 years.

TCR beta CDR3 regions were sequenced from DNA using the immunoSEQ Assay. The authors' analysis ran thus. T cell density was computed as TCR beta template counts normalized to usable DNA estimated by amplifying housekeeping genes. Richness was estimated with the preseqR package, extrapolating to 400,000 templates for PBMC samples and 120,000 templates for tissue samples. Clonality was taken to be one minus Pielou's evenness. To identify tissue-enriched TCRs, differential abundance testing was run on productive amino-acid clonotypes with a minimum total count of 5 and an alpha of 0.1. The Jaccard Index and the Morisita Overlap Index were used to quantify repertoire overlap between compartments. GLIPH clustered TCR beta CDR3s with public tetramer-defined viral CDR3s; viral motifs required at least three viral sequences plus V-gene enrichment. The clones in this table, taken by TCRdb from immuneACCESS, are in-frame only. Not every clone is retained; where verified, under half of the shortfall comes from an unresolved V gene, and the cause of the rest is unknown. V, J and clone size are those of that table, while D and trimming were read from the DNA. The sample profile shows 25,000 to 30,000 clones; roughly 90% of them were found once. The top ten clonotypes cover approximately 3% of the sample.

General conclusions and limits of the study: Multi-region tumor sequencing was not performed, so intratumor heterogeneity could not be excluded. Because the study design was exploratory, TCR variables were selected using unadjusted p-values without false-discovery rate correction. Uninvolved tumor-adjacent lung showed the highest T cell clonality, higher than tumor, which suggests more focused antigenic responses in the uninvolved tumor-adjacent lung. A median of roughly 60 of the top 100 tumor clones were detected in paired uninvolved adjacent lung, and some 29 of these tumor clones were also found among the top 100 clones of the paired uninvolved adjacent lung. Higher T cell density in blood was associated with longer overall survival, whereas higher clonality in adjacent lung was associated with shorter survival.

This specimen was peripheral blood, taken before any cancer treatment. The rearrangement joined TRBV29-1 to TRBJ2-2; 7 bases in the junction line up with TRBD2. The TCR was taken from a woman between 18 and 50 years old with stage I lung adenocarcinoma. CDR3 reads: CSVGLAATGELFF. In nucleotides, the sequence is TGCAGCGTAGGGCTAGCGGCCACCGGGGAGCTGTTTTTT.